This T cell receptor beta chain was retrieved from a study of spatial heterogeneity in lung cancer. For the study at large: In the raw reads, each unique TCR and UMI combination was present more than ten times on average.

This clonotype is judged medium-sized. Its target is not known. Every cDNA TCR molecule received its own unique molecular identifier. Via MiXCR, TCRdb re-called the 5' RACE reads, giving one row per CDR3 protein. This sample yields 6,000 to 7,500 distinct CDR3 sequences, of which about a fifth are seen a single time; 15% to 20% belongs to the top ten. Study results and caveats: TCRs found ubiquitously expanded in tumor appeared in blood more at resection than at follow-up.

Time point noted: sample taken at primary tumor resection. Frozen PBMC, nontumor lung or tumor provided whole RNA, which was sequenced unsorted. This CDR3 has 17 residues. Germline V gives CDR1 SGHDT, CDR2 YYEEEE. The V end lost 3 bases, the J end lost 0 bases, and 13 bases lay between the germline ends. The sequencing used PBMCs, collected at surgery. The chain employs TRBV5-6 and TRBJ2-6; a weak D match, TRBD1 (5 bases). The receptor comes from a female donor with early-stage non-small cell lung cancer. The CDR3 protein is CASSSGQLSSGANVLTF. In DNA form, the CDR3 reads TGTGCCAGCAGCTCCGGACAACTAAGCTCTGGGGCCAACGTCCTGACTTTC.